This note documents a single T cell receptor (beta chain) sequence. These data belong to a study of CD8 T cells in Susac syndrome. V lost 4 bases and J 2 bases, leaving 9 bases between the germline ends. CDR3 length equals 14 residues. Germline loops: CDR1 PRHDT, CDR2 FYEKMQ (reference sequence). Negative isolation was applied to CD8+ and CD4+ T cells, and FACS enrichment was applied to TEMRA cells. An input of about 0.5 to 1 ug of RNA was subjected to reverse transcription using random hexamers. TCRdb fed the immunoSEQ multiplex PCR reads into MiXCR, producing one record per CDR3 protein. The sample lists about 150,000 distinct CDR3 sequences; 85% to 95% were seen once.

Sample: CD4+ T cells from PBMCs. The clonotype was recovered from a human donor with multiple sclerosis. V gene TRBV13 combines with J gene TRBJ1-5, with D possibly being TRBD1 (5 bases). CDR3 loop: CASSWGMGNQPQHF. Written as DNA, the CDR3 is TGTGCCAGCAGCTGGGGGATGGGCAATCAGCCCCAGCATTTT.